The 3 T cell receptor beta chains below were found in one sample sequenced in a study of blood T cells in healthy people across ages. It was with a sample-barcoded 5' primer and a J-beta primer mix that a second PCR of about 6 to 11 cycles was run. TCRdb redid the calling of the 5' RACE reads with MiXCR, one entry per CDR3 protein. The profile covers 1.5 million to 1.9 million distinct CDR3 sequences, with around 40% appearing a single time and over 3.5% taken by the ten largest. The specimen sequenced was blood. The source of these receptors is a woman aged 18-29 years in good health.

CDR3 residues: CASSSGLLDTDTQYF. In DNA, the CDR3 is TGTGCCAGCAGCTCGGGACTACTAGACACAGATACGCAGTATTTT. This chain connects TRBV7-3 to TRBJ2-3, with 7 bases aligning to TRBD2. Losses at the gene ends were 4 bases for V and 2 bases for J; bases not matched to a gene: 6. The germline V gene encodes CDR1 SGHTA and CDR2 FQGTGA. The CDR3 sequence is 15 residues long.

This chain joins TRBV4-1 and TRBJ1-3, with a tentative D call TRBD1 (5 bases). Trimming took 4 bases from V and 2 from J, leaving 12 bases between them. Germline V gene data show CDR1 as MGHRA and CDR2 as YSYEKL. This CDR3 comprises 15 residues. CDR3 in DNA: TGCGCCAGCAGCCCCGGGACTGCTACTGGAAACACCATATATTTT. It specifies CASSPGTATGNTIYF.

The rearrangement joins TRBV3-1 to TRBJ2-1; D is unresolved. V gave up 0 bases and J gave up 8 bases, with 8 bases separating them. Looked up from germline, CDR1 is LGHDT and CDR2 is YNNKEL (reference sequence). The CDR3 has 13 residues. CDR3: CASSQEGADEQFF. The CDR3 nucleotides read TGTGCCAGCAGCCAAGAAGGCGCGGATGAGCAGTTCTTC.